The 3 T cell receptor beta chains reported below all come from one sample, sequenced in a study of OX40 agonist ivuxolimab in advanced cancers. Some clones are missing from TCRdb's copy, which holds only in-frame ones; the method was immunoSEQ multiplex PCR. The sample records 40,000 to 60,000 clones, about 81% being singletons. The material sequenced was CD4+ or CD8+ T cells sorted from blood, taken in a trial of the OX40 agonist ivuxolimab. The source of these receptors is an adult with an advanced solid tumor such as melanoma, head and neck, liver or kidney cancer.

In its sample, this clone is medium-sized. The rearrangement joins TRBV7-9 to TRBJ1-5; weak D call: TRBD1 (6 bases). Per germline, CDR1 SEHNR and CDR2 FQNEAQ (reference sequence). CDR3 length: 14 amino acids. Trimming shortened V by 4 bases and J by 3 bases, and 10 bases separated the two germline ends. DNA for the CDR3: TGTGCCAGCAGCTCTACAGGGATCAATCAGCCCCAGCATTTT. Amino acid sequence: CASSSTGINQPQHF.

The chain carries TRBV29-1 and TRBJ1-3; no clear D. Germline CDR1 is SQVTM and CDR2 is ANQGSEA. The CDR3 consists of 13 residues. V was shortened by 3 bases and J by 6 bases, with 12 bases between the two germline ends. In DNA, the CDR3 is TGCAGCGTTGACCCCGGGGATGAAAACACCATATATTTT. The encoded protein is CSVDPGDENTIYF.

The chain is built from TRBV5-4 and TRBJ2-5; D gene unclear. With 0 bases removed from V and 11 bases from J, the gap between germline ends came to 11 bases. The CDR3 totals 12 residues. Germline V CDR1 and CDR2: SGHNT, YYREEE (reference sequence). The CDR3 loop reads CASSLDVSEQYF. The CDR3 region has the DNA TGTGCCAGCAGCTTGGATGTGAGTGAGCAGTACTTC.